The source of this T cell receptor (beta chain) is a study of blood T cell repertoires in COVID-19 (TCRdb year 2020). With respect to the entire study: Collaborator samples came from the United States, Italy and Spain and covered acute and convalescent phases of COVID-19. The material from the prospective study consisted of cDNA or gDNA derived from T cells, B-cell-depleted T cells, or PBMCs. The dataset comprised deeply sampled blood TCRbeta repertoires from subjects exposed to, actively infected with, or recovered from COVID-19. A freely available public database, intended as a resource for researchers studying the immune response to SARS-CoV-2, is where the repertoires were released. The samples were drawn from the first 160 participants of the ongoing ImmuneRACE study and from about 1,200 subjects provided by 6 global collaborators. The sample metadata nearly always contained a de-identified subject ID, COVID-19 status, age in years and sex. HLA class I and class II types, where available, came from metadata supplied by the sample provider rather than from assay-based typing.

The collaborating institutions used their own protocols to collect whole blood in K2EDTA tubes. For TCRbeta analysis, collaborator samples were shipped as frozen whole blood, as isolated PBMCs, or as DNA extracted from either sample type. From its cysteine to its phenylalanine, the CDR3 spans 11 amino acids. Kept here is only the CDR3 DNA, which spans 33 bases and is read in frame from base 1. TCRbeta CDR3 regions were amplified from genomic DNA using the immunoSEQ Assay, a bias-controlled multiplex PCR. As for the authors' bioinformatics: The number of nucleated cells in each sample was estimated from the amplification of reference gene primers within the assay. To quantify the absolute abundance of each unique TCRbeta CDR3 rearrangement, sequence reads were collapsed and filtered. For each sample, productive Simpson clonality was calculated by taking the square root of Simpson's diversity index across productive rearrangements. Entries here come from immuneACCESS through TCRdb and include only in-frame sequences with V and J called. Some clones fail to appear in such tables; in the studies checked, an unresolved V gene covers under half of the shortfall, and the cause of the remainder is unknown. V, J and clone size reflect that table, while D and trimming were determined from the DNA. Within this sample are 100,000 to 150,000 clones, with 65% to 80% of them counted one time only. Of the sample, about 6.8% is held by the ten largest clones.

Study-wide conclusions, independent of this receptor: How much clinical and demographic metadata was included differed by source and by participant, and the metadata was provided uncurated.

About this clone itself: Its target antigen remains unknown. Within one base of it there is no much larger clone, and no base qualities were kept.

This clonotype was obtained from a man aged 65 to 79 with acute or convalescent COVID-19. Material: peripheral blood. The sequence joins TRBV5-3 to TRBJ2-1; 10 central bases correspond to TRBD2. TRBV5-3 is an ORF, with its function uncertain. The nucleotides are TGTGGCCTAGCGGGAGTTAATGAGCAGTTCTTC. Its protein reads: CGLAGVNEQFF.